These 19 T cell receptor beta chains were sequenced from one sample in a study of regulatory T cells in long-lasting Graves disease. The authors built TCR beta libraries using iRepertoire HTBI primers and Arm-PCR of CDR3 regions. MiXCR, applied by TCRdb to the multiplex PCR reads, yields one record per CDR3 protein. This table has fewer than 550,000 distinct CDR3 sequences, roughly 15% appearing once. Stated time point: newly diagnosed GD, antithyroid drugs for less than 3 months. PBMCs provided the RNA from which the TCR library was made. The same sample was also studied in work on T cells in Graves' hyperthyroidism and ophthalmopathy.

The sample here was peripheral blood mononuclear cells (PBMCs), taken at new diagnosis, from a patient treated with antithyroid drugs. All receptors derive from a woman aged 18-29 years with Graves disease.

This clonotype was found many times. The CDR3 DNA follows: TGTGCCAGCAAAGGCGGGGTAGGCCCTTACGAGCAGTACTTC. This encodes CASKGGVGPYEQYF. This chain joins TRBV7-2 and TRBJ2-7, with TRBD2 as a possible D gene (6 bases). This CDR3 spans 14 amino acids. Between the trimmed V and J ends, which lost 7 bases and 4 bases, there was a span of 17 bases. Germline loops: CDR1 SGHTA, CDR2 FQGNSA.

In this sample, this clonotype turned up many times. The rearrangement links TRBV6-1 to TRBJ2-1; 7 bases are shared with TRBD2. The germline CDR1 and CDR2 sequences are MNHNS and SASEGT. Losses at the gene ends were 7 bases for V and 7 bases for J; bases not matched to a gene: 10. The CDR3 consists of 14 residues. This CDR3 reads CASTLAWGGNEQFF. The CDR3 DNA reads TGTGCCAGCACGCTAGCCTGGGGGGGGAATGAGCAGTTCTTC.

V and J are TRBV5-4 and TRBJ2-7; D not resolved. Germline CDR1 reads SGHNT; CDR2 reads YYREEE (reference sequence). This CDR3 has 14 residues. The germline V and J ends were trimmed by 4 bases and 0 bases, with 11 bases remaining between them. CDR3 DNA sequence: TGTGCCAGCAGCAACCTAGAGTACTCCTACGAGCAGTACTTC. Translated: CASSNLEYSYEQYF. Combining the CDR3 with reference TRBV5-4 and TRBJ2-7 gives the whole variable domain ETGVTQSPTHLIKTRGQQVTLRCSSQSGHNTVSWYQQALGQGPQFIFQYYREEENGRGNFPPRFSGLQFPNYSSELNVNALELDDSALYLCASSNLEYSYEQYFGPGTRLTVT.

This clonotype showed up many times. CDR3 coding DNA: TGCAGCGGGGGGACTAGCCCTAACAATGAGCAGTTCTTC. This encodes CSGGTSPNNEQFF. The chain recombines TRBV29-1 with TRBJ2-1, with 9 bases lining up with TRBD2. The V segment lost 7 bases and the J segment 5 bases; nucleotides outside the gene matches: 6. Germline V lookup: CDR1 SQVTM, CDR2 ANQGSEA. This CDR3 is 13 amino acids long.

This clonotype has ten or more counts. V usage is TRBV7-2 and J usage is TRBJ2-3; 7 nucleotides match TRBD1. This CDR3 has 13 amino acids. Germline-derived CDR1 and CDR2 are SGHTA and FQGNSA. V shed 1 base, J shed 11 bases, and the junction held 6 bases outside the gene matches. The CDR3 bases are TGTGCCAGCAGCTTAGTAGGGGGCGCCGAGCAGTATTTT. This translates into CASSLVGGAEQYF.

The sample holds a few counts of this clonotype. The chain uses TRBV2 and TRBJ2-2; 9 nucleotides line up with TRBD1. V dropped 5 bases and J dropped 5; count of bases not matched to a gene: 6. CDR1 is SNHLY, CDR2 FYNNEI, per germline. The CDR3 length is 15 residues. CDR3 residues: CASSTQGAGTGELFF. As DNA, the CDR3 is TGTGCCAGCAGTACACAGGGGGCAGGTACCGGGGAGCTGTTTTTT.

The chain recombines TRBV20-1 with TRBJ2-1, with 7 bases matching TRBD2. Germline V CDR1 and CDR2: DFQATT, SNEGSKA (reference sequence). The CDR3 is 13 residues long. V gave up 8 bases and J gave up 4 bases; unmatched junction bases: 8. CDR3 amino acids: CSTWLAEYNEQFF. The DNA of the CDR3 is TGCAGTACCTGGCTAGCGGAATACAATGAGCAGTTCTTC.

This clonotype appeared many times. The V call is TRBV3-1, the J call TRBJ1-1; D is perhaps TRBD1 (6 bases). Trimming shortened V by 6 bases and J by 3 bases, and 14 bases separated the two germline ends. Per the germline V gene, CDR1 is LGHDT and CDR2 is YNNKEL (reference sequence). This CDR3 spans 14 amino acids. The CDR3 nucleotides read TGTGCCAGCAGTCACAGGGACCTACACACTGAAGCTTTCTTT. Amino acid sequence: CASSHRDLHTEAFF.

There are a few counts of this clonotype. This sequence joins TRBV29-1 and TRBJ2-7, with TRBD2 identical over 7 bases. This CDR3 region has 12 residues. The trim removed 3 bases at V and 2 bases at J, leaving 1 base unmatched. The germline gives CDR1 SQVTM, CDR2 ANQGSEA. The CDR3 sequence is CSVESGTYEQYF. The CDR3 region has the DNA TGCAGCGTTGAGAGCGGGACCTACGAGCAGTACTTC.

The chain uses TRBV9 and TRBJ2-3; 8 nucleotides align to TRBD2. Germline V gene sequence: CDR1 SGDLS, CDR2 YYNGEE. J was trimmed by 2 bases and V by 0 bases; bases with no gene match: 2. The CDR3 consists of 15 residues. The CDR3 spells CASSVDGRATDTQYF. The CDR3 nucleotides are TGTGCCAGCAGCGTAGACGGGAGGGCCACAGATACGCAGTATTTT.

This clonotype occurred many times. The chain employs TRBV2 and TRBJ2-7; TRBD2 aligns across 8 bases. With V trimmed by 2 bases and J by 3 bases, 6 bases remained unmatched. The CDR3 spans 15 residues. CDR1 is SNHLY, CDR2 FYNNEI, per germline. The CDR3 DNA follows: TGTGCCAGCAGTGAAAGCGGGAGTATCGGCTACGAGCAGTACTTC. Protein product: CASSESGSIGYEQYF.

The chain employs TRBV29-1 and TRBJ2-7; 7 nucleotides match TRBD2. CDR3 size: 13 residues. The junction had 11 bases not matched to a gene; V was cut back by 5 bases and J by 7 bases. CDR1 SQVTM and CDR2 ANQGSEA come from the germline V gene. For the CDR3, the DNA is TGCAGCGTTCGGTGGCGGGAGTCGAGGGAGCAGTACTTC. Its protein is CSVRWRESREQYF.

This clonotype was detected a few times. Given a much more abundant clone one base away, this may be a read error. This sequence joins TRBV3-1 and TRBJ2-7, with 10 bases that match TRBD2. CDR3 length: 15 amino acids. Per the germline V gene, CDR1 is LGHDT and CDR2 is YNNKEL (reference sequence). With 0 bases clipped from V and 5 bases from J, the junction kept 4 bases outside the gene matches. CDR3: CASSQDLAGVHEQYF. The DNA for the CDR3 is TGTGCCAGCAGCCAAGATCTAGCGGGAGTCCACGAGCAGTACTTC.

This chain links TRBV20-1 with TRBJ2-2; 7 bases match TRBD2. This CDR3 is built from 14 residues. Germline CDR1 and CDR2: DFQATT and SNEGSKA (reference sequence). V lost 6 bases to trimming and J lost 5 bases; unmatched junction nucleotides: 9. CDR3: CSAKTSLGTGELFF. As DNA, the CDR3 is TGCAGTGCCAAGACTAGCCTCGGGACCGGGGAGCTGTTTTTT.

A note on this clonotype: This may stem from a read error, because a much larger clone lies one nucleotide away. The chain has TRBV28 and TRBJ1-5; TRBD1 aligns across 8 bases. Trimming removed 10 bases from V and 5 bases from J; junction bases left unmatched: 10. The V gene's germline CDR1 is MDHEN and CDR2 SYDVKM. The CDR3 spans 14 residues. The CDR3 nucleotides read TGTGCCAACAGGGGGACCGGGAGCGATCAGCCCCAGCATTTT. Translation gives CANRGTGSDQPQHF.

This clonotype was seen many times. The J gene is TRBJ2-7, the V gene TRBV28; 9 bases agree with TRBD2. CDR3 length equals 14 residues. Germline V gene sequence: CDR1 MDHEN, CDR2 SYDVKM. With 5 bases clipped from V and 6 bases from J, the junction kept 8 bases outside the gene matches. As DNA, the CDR3 is TGTGCCAGCAGTGCGGTAGCGGGAGTTCTCGAGCAGTACTTC. Its translation is CASSAVAGVLEQYF.

Ten or more counts support this clonotype. The chain employs TRBV7-8 and TRBJ1-5, with D unresolved. Trimming removed 1 base from V and 3 bases from J, with 13 bases in between. Per the germline V gene, CDR1 is SGHVS and CDR2 is FQNEAQ. This CDR3 region has 16 residues. Here the CDR3 DNA reads TGTGCCAGCAGCTTAGATAGACCGGGCCCCAATCAGCCCCAGCATTTT. Encoded protein: CASSLDRPGPNQPQHF.

The chain carries TRBV20-1 and TRBJ1-1; D gene ambiguous. Per germline, CDR1 DFQATT and CDR2 SNEGSKA (reference sequence). CDR3 size: 11 residues. CDR3 in DNA: TGCGGCGGTGACCCGGGCACTGAAGCTTTCTTT. This codes for CGGDPGTEAFF.

This clonotype was seen at least ten times. The rearrangement links TRBV28 to TRBJ2-3; unclear D gene. Germline CDR1 and CDR2: MDHEN and SYDVKM. The CDR3 is made up of 13 amino acids. The germline V and J ends were trimmed by 6 bases and 0 bases, with 7 bases remaining between them. CDR3 protein: CASSGTSTDTQYF. The CDR3 region has the DNA TGTGCCAGCAGCGGTACTAGCACAGATACGCAGTATTTT.